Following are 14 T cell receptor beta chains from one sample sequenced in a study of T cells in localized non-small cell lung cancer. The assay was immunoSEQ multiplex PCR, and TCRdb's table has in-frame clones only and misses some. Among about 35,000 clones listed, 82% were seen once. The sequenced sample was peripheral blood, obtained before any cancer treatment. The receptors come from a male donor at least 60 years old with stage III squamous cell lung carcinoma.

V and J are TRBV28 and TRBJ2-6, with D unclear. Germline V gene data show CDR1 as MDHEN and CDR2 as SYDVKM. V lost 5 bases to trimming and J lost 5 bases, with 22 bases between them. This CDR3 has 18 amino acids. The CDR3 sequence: CASSERILTQSRANVLTF. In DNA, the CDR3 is TGTGCCAGCAGTGAACGAATCTTGACACAAAGTCGGGCCAACGTCCTGACTTTC.

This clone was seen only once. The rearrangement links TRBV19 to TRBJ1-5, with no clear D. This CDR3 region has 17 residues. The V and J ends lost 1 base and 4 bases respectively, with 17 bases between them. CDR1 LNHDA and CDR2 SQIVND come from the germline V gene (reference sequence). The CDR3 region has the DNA TGTGCCAGTAGTATAGGGGCATGGCCCCGGGGAAATCAGCCCCAGCATTTT. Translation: CASSIGAWPRGNQPQHF.

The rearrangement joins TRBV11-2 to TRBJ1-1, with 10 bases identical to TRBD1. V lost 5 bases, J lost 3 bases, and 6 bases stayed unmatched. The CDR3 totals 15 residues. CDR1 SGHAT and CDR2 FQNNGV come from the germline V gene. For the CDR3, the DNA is TGTGCCAGCAGCCTCGACAGGGGGCCGTACACTGAAGCTTTCTTT. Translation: CASSLDRGPYTEAFF.

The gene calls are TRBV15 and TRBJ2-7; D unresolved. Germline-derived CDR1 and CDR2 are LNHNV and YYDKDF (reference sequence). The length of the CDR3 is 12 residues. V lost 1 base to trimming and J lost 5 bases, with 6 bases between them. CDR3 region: CATSRVTDEQYF. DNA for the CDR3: TGTGCCACCAGCAGAGTGACGGACGAGCAGTACTTC.

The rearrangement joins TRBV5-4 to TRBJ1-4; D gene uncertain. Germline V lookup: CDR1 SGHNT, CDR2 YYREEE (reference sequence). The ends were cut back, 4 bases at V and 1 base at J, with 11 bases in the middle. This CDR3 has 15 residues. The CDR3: CASSPAGRTNEKLFF. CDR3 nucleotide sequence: TGTGCCAGCAGCCCGGCGGGGAGAACTAATGAAAAACTGTTTTTT.

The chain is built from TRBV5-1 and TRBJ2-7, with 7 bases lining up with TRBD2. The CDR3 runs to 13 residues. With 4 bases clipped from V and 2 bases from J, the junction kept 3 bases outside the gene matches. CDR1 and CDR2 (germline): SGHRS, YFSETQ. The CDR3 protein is CASSRTSPYEQYF. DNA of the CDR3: TGCGCCAGCAGCCGGACTAGTCCCTACGAGCAGTACTTC.

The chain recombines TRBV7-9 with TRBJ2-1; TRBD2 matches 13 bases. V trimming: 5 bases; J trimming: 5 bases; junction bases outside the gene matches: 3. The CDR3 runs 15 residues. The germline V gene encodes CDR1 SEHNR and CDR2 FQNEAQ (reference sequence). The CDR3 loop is CASSPGTSGDNEQFF. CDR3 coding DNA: TGTGCCAGCAGCCCCGGGACTAGCGGGGACAATGAGCAGTTCTTC.

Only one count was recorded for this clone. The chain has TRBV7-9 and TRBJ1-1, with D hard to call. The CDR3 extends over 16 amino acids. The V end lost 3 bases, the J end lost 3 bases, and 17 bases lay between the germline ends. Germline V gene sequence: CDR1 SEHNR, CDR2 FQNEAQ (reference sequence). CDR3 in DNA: TGTGCCAGCAGCTTGGGGTTGGGGATTGCCTACACTGAAGCTTTCTTT. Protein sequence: CASSLGLGIAYTEAFF. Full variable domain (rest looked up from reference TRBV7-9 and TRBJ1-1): DTGVSQNPRHKITKRGQNVTFRCDPISEHNRLYWYRQTLGQGPEFLTYFQNEAQLEKSRLLSDRFSAERPKGSFSTLEIQRTEQGDSAMYLCASSLGLGIAYTEAFFGQGTRLTVV.

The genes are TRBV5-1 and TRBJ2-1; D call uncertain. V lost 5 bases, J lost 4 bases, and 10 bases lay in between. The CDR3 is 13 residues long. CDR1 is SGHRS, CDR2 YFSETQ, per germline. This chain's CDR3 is CASSEVAYNEQFF. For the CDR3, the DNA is TGCGCCAGCAGTGAGGTTGCTTACAATGAGCAGTTCTTC.

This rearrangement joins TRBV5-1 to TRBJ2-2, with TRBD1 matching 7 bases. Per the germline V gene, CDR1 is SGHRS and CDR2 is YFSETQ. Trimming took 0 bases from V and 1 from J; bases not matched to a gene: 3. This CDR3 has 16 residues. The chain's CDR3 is CASSLARGRNTGELFF. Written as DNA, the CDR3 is TGCGCCAGCAGCTTGGCGAGGGGGCGGAACACCGGGGAGCTGTTTTTT.

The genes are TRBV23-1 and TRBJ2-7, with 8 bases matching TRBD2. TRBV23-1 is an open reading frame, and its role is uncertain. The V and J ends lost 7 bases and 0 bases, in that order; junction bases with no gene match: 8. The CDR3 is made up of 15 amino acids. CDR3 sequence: CASNWTSHYSYEQYF. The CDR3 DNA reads TGCGCCAGCAATTGGACTAGCCATTACTCCTACGAGCAGTACTTC.

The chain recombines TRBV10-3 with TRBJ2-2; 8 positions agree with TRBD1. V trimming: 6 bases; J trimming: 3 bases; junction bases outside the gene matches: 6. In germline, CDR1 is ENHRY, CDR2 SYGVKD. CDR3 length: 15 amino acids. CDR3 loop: CAISPTGEDTGELFF. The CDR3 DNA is TGTGCCATCAGCCCGACAGGGGAGGACACCGGGGAGCTGTTTTTT.

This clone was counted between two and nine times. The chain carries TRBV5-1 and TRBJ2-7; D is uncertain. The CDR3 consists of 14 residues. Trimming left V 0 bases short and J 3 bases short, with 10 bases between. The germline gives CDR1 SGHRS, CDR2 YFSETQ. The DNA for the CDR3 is TGCGCCAGCAGCTTGGCCATAGAAGGCTACGAGCAGTACTTC. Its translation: CASSLAIEGYEQYF.

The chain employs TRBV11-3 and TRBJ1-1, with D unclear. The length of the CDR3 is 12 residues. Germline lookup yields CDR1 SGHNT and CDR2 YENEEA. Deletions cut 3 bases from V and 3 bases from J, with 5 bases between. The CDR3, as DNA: TGTGCCAGCAGCTTCGACGACACTGAAGCTTTCTTT. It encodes CASSFDDTEAFF.